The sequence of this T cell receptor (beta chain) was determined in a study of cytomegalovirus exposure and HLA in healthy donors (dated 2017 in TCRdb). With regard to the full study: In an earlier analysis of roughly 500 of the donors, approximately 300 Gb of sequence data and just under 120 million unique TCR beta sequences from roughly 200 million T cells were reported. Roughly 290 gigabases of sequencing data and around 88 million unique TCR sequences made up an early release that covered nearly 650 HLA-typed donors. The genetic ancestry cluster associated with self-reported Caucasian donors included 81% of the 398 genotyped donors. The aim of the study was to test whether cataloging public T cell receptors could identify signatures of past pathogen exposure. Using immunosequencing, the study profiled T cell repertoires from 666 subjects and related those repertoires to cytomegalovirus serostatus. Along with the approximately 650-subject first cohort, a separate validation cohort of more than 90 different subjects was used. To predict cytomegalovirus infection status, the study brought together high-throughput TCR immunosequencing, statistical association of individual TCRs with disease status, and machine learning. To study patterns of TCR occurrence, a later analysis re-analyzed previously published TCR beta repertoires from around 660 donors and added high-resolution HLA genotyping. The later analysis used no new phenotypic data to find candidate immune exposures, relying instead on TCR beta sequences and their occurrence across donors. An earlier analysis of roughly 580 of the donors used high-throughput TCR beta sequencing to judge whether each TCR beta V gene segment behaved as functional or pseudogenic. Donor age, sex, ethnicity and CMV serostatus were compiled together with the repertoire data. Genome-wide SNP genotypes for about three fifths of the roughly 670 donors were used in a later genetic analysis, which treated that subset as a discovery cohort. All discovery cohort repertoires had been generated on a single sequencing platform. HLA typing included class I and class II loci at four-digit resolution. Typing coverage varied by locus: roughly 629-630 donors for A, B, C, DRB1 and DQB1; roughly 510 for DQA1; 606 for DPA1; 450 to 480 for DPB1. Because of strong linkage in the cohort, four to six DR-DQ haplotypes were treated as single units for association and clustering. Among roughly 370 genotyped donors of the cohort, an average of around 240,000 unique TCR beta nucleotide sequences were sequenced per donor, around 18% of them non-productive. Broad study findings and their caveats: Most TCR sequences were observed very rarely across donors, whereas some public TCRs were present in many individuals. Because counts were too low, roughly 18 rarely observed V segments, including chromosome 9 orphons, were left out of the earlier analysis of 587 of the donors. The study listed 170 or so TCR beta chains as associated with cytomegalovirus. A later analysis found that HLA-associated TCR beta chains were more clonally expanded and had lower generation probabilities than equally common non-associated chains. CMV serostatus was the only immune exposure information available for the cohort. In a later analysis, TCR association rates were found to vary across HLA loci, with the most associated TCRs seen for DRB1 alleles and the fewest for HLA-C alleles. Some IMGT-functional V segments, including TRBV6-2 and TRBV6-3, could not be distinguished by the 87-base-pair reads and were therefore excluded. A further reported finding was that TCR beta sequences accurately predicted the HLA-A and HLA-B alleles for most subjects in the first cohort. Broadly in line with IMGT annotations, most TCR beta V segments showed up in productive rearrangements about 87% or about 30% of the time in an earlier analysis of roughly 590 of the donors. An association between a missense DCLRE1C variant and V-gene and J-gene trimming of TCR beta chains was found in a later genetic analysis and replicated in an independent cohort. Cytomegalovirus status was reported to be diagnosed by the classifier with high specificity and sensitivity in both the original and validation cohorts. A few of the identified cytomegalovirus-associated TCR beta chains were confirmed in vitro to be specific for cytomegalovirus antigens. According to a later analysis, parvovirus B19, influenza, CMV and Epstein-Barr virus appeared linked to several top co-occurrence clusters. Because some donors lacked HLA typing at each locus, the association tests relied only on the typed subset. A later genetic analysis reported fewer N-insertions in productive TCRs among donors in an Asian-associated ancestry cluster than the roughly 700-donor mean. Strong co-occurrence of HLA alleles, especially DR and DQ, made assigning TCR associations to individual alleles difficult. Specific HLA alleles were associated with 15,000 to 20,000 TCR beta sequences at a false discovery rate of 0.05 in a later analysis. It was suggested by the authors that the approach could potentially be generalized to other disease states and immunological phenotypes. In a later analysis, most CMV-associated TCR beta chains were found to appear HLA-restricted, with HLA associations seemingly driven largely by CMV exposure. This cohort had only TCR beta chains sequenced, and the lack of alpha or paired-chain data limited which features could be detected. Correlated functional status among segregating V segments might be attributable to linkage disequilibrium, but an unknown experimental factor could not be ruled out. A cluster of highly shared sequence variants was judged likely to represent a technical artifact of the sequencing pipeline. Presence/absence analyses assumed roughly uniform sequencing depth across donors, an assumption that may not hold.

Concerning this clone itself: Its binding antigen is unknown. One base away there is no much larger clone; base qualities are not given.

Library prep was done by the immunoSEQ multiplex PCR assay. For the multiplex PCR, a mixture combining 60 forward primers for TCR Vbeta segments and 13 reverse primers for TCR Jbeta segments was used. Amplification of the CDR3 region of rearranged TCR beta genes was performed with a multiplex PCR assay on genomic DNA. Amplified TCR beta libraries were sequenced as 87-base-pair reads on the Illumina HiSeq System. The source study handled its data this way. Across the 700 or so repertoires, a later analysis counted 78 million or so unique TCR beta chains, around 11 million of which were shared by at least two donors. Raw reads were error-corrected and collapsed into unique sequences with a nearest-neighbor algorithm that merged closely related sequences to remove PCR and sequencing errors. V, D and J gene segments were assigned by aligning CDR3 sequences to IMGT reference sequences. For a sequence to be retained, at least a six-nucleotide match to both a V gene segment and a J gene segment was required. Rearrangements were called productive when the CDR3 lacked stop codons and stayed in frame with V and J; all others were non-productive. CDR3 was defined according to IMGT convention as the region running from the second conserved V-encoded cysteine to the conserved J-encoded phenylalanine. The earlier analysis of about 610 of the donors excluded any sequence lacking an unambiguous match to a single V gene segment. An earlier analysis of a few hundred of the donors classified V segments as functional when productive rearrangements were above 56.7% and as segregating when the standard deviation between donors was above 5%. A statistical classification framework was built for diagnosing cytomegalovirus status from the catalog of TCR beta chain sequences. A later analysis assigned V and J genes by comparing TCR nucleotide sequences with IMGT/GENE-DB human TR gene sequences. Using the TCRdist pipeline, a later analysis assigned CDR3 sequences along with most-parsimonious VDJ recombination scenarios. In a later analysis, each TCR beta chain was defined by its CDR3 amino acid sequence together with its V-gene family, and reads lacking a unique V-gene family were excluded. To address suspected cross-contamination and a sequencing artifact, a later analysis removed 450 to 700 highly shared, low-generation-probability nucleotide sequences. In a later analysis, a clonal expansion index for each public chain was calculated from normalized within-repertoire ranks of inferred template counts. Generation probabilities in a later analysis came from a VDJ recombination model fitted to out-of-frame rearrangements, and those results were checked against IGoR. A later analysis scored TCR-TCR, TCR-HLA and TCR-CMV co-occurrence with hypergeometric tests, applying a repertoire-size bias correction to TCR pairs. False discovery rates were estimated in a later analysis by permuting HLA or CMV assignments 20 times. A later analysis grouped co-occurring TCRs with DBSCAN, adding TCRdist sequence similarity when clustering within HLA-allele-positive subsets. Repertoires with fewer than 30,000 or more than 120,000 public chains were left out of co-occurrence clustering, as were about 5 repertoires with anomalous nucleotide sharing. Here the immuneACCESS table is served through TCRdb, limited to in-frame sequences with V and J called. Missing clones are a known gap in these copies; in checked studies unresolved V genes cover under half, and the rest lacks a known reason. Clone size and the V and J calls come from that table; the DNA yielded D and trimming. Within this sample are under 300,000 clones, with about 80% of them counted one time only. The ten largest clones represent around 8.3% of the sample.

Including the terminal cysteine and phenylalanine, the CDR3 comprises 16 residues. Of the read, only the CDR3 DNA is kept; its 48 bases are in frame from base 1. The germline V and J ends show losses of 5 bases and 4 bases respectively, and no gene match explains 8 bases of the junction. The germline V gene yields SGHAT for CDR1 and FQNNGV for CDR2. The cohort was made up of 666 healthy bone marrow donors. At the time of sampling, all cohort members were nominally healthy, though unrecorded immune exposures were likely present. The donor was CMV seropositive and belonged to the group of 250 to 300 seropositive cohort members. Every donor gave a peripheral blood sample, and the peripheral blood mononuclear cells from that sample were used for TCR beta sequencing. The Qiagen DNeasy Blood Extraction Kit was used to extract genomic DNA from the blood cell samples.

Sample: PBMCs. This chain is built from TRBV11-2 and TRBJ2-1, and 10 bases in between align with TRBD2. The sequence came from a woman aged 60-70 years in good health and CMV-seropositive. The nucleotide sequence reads TGTGCCAGCAGCCCTACCACTAGCGGGATATACAATGAGCAGTTCTTC. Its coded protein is CASSPTTSGIYNEQFF.